The 31 T cell receptor beta chains below were found in one sample sequenced in a study of a mutant IDH1 vaccine in newly diagnosed glioma. Specified time point: week 47, end of study. Doses consisted of 300 ug of mutant IDH1 20-mer peptide each, paired with topical imiquimod. The antigens for these receptors are not known. Sequenced by immunoSEQ multiplex PCR; TCRdb stores in-frame clones only, minus some. Here the sample spans about 55,000 clones, about 80% being singletons. This material consisted of PBMCs, taken from a glioma patient whose treatment included an IDH1 peptide vaccine. The source of these receptors is a woman aged 40-49 years with glioma. Some clones in this sample may be carry-over from other donors' samples.

A note on this clone: A far larger clone is just one base off, so this is likely a read error. The rearrangement joins TRBV2 to TRBJ1-2; D possibly corresponds to TRBD1 (6 bases). This CDR3 comprises 13 residues. Trimming took off 8 bases at V and 7 bases at J, with 17 bases between the two ends. The germline gives CDR1 SNHLY, CDR2 FYNNEI. CDR3 nucleotides: TGTGCCAGCGACTCTGGGGGGCAGAGTGGCTACACCTTC. Amino acid sequence: CASDSGGQSGYTF.

This chain links TRBV7-9 with TRBJ2-1; 10 bases are a match to TRBD1. V lost 5 bases and J lost 0; bases outside the gene matches: 4. This CDR3 is built from 16 residues. Germline assignment: CDR1 SEHNR and CDR2 FQNEAQ (reference sequence). DNA of the CDR3: TGTGCCAGCAGCGGGGACAGGGGTAGCTCCTACAATGAGCAGTTCTTC. This codes for CASSGDRGSSYNEQFF.

The chain is built from TRBV18 and TRBJ2-1; 11 nucleotides agree with TRBD2. The CDR3 has 17 residues. After removal of 3 bases from V and 3 bases from J, the junction contained 7 bases not matched to a gene. The germline V gene has CDR1 KGHSH and CDR2 LQKENI. CDR3 sequence (DNA): TGTGCCAGCTCACCGCTCGAGCTAGCGGGGGGCTACAATGAGCAGTTCTTC. Encoded protein: CASSPLELAGGYNEQFF.

The chain couples TRBV6-5 to TRBJ1-2, with 7 bases aligning to TRBD1. CDR1 is MNHEY, CDR2 SVGAGI, per germline. With V trimmed by 2 bases and J by 3 bases, 6 bases remained unmatched. The CDR3 length is 15 residues. The CDR3 DNA reads TGTGCCAGCAGTTACGACAGGGCGGGTGACTATGGCTACACCTTC. It encodes CASSYDRAGDYGYTF.

The chain couples TRBV28 to TRBJ1-2; possibly TRBD1 for D (5 bases). V was pared by 4 bases and J by 5 bases, with 14 bases between. The CDR3 is 14 amino acids. CDR1 and CDR2 (germline): MDHEN, SYDVKM. The CDR3 sequence is CASSSRVLWYGYTF. The CDR3 nucleotides are TGTGCCAGCAGTTCCAGGGTGCTTTGGTATGGCTACACCTTC.

Comments on this clone: This may arise from a read error, as a much more abundant clone is one base away. V gene TRBV13 combines with J gene TRBJ2-3; D gene ambiguous. Trimming removed 5 bases from V and 2 bases from J, with 2 bases in between. Germline V lookup: CDR1 PRHDT, CDR2 FYEKMQ (reference sequence). The CDR3 is 11 amino acids. CDR3 sequence (DNA): TGTGCCAGCAGCCACACAGATACGCAGTATTTT. Its translation is CASSHTDTQYF.

V gene TRBV4-3 combines with J gene TRBJ2-3, with D possibly TRBD1 on 6 matching bases. CDR3 length: 16 amino acids. CDR1 LGHNA and CDR2 YSLEER come from the germline V gene. Trimming removed 1 base from V and 2 bases from J, with 13 bases in between. Here the CDR3 DNA reads TGCGCCAGCAGCCAAGCAACAGGGCTTAACACAGATACGCAGTATTTT. This codes for CASSQATGLNTDTQYF.

V and J are TRBV7-8 and TRBJ1-5; D might be TRBD1 (5 bases). The germline CDR1 and CDR2 sequences are SGHVS and FQNEAQ. V was pared by 6 bases and J by 1 base, with 13 bases between. The CDR3 sequence is 15 residues long. This CDR3 is CASSPGLWSNQPQHF. The CDR3 DNA reads as TGTGCCAGCAGTCCAGGGTTGTGGAGCAATCAGCCCCAGCATTTT.

A word on this clone: A far larger clone differs by one base, so this is likely a read error. The same CDR3 arises from other DNA sequences in this sample as well. This chain uses TRBV7-9 with TRBJ1-2; TRBD1 aligns across 7 bases. Germline V gives CDR1 SEHNR, CDR2 FQNEAQ (reference sequence). The length of the CDR3 is 17 residues. J gave up 3 bases and V 5 bases, and 15 bases lay outside the gene matches. The DNA of the CDR3 is TGTGCCAGCAGCCTAGTTGGATCCGGGACAGCTTACTATGGCTACACCTTC. Translated: CASSLVGSGTAYYGYTF.

The chain couples TRBV10-3 to TRBJ2-3, with 8 bases matching TRBD2. Trimming at V came to 8 bases and at J to 3 bases, leaving 7 bases not matched to a gene. This CDR3 has 14 residues. Germline V gene sequence: CDR1 ENHRY, CDR2 SYGVKD. The CDR3 DNA reads as TGTGCCATCGACAGCGGGAGCGGGACAGATACGCAGTATTTT. It translates to CAIDSGSGTDTQYF.

V usage is TRBV4-1 and J usage is TRBJ2-7; TRBD2 aligns across 7 bases. The CDR3 consists of 14 residues. Germline CDR1 MGHRA, CDR2 YSYEKL. After removal of 7 bases from V and 2 bases from J, the junction contained 8 bases not matched to a gene. CDR3 in DNA: TGCGCCAGCAATTTAAGGGAGGGGCCCTACGAGCAGTACTTC. This encodes CASNLREGPYEQYF.

This chain joins TRBV18 and TRBJ1-5; unclear D gene. Germline loops: CDR1 KGHSH, CDR2 LQKENI. V gave up 2 bases and J gave up 3 bases, with 11 bases separating them. This CDR3 comprises 15 residues. For the CDR3, the DNA is TGTGCCAGCTCACCAGGGAGAGCTTCCAATCAGCCCCAGCATTTT. Its translation: CASSPGRASNQPQHF.

This clone came up once. The chain combines TRBV7-8 with TRBJ2-1; 15 bases are shared with TRBD2. Per germline, CDR1 SGHVS and CDR2 FQNEAQ. The trim removed 5 bases at V and 6 bases at J, leaving 11 bases unmatched. This CDR3 comprises 18 residues. The CDR3 region is CASSPAGTSGGTSNEQFF. CDR3 sequence (DNA): TGTGCCAGCAGCCCCGCCGGGACTAGCGGGGGGACATCCAATGAGCAGTTCTTC. The entire variable domain, with the rest obtained from reference TRBV7-8 and TRBJ2-1, is as follows: GAGVSQSPRYKVAKRGQDVALRCDPISGHVSLFWYQQALGQGPEFLTYFQNEAQLDKSGLPSDRFFAERPEGSVSTLKIQRTQQEDSAVYLCASSPAGTSGGTSNEQFFGPGTRLTVL.

The genes are TRBV30 and TRBJ1-5; D may be TRBD1 (5 bases). V was pared by 4 bases and J by 9 bases, with 19 bases between. Looked up from germline, CDR1 is GTSNPN and CDR2 is SVGIG (reference sequence). The CDR3 is 14 residues long. DNA for the CDR3: TGTGCCTGGACCCTAACGGGCCAGGGTACGCCCCAGCATTTT. Translating gives CAWTLTGQGTPQHF. Combining the CDR3 with reference TRBV30 and TRBJ1-5 gives the whole variable domain SQTIHQWPATLVQPVGSPLSLECTVEGTSNPNLYWYRQAAGRGLQLLFYSVGIGQISSEVPQNLSASRPQDRQFILSSKKLLLSDSGFYLCAWTLTGQGTPQHFGDGTRLSIL.

V gene TRBV14 combines with J gene TRBJ2-3; 14 bases agree with TRBD2. The length of the CDR3 is 18 residues. Looked up from germline, CDR1 is SGHDN and CDR2 is FVKESK. The ends lost 2 bases at V and 1 base at J; junction bases unmatched: 5. The CDR3 region has the DNA TGTGCCAGCAGCCAACGGACTAGCGGGGGGCGGGGCACAGATACGCAGTATTTT. It translates to CASSQRTSGGRGTDTQYF.

This rearrangement joins TRBV6-1 to TRBJ2-1, with D possibly matching TRBD2 (6 bases). Deletions cut 3 bases from V and 4 bases from J, with 19 bases between. The CDR3 contains 17 residues. Germline V lookup: CDR1 MNHNS, CDR2 SASEGT. The CDR3 here is CASSDNLRGLQYNEQFF. The CDR3 nucleotides read TGTGCCAGCAGTGATAACTTGCGGGGTCTACAGTACAATGAGCAGTTCTTC.

This chain's CDR3 is CAWSVSSGLGNQPQHF. DNA of the CDR3: TGTGCCTGGAGTGTAAGTTCGGGTTTGGGCAATCAGCCCCAGCATTTT. The chain joins TRBV30 to TRBJ1-5; D uncertain. Between the trimmed V and J ends, which lost 0 bases and 2 bases, there was a span of 14 bases. Germline CDR1 GTSNPN, CDR2 SVGIG (reference sequence). This CDR3 region has 16 residues.

This chain connects TRBV5-8 to TRBJ2-6; no definite D call. Per the germline V gene, CDR1 is SGHTS and CDR2 is YDEGEE. The CDR3 has 13 amino acids. Trimming left V 3 bases short and J 2 bases short, with 3 bases between. This CDR3 is CASSWTGANVLTF. In DNA, the CDR3 is TGTGCCAGCAGCTGGACTGGGGCCAACGTCCTGACTTTC.

This chain joins TRBV7-2 and TRBJ1-1; the D gene is possibly TRBD1 (6 bases). The length of the CDR3 is 16 residues. V was shortened by 5 bases and J by 5 bases, with 21 bases between the two germline ends. CDR1 and CDR2 from the germline V gene are SGHTA and FQGNSA. DNA of the CDR3: TGTGCCAGCAGCCCCGGGCGGAGCAGGGGAAGAACTGAAGCTTTCTTT. It translates to CASSPGRSRGRTEAFF.

The chain combines TRBV5-8 with TRBJ2-5; no clear D. CDR1 and CDR2 (germline): SGHTS, YDEGEE. V was trimmed by 4 bases and J by 2 bases, leaving 3 bases between them. The CDR3 has 11 amino acids. CDR3: CASSAQETQYF. As DNA, the CDR3 is TGTGCCAGCAGCGCACAAGAGACCCAGTACTTC.

In its sample, this clone ranks as medium-sized (0.01 to 0.1%). This chain joins TRBV30 and TRBJ1-1; D is ambiguous. Germline V gene lookup returns CDR1 GTSNPN and CDR2 SVGIG (reference sequence). The CDR3 has 13 residues. CDR3 loop: CAQSDGRNTEAFF. Written as DNA, the CDR3 is TGTGCACAAAGCGACGGTCGGAACACTGAAGCTTTCTTT.

The CDR3 spells CASSPPSRIPFF. The CDR3, as DNA: TGTGCCAGCAGCCCCCCATCACGGATTCCTTTCTTT. The J gene is TRBJ1-1, the V gene TRBV28; D remains ambiguous. V gave up 6 bases and J gave up 12 bases, with 17 bases separating them. Germline V CDR1 and CDR2: MDHEN, SYDVKM. The CDR3 loop spans 12 amino acids.

With respect to this clone: At one end the junction does not follow the germline gene, possibly because of a read error. V is TRBV7-7 and J is TRBJ2-7, with TRBD1 matching 11 bases. Germline values: CDR1 SSHAT, CDR2 FNYEAQ (reference sequence). This CDR3 contains 14 residues. CDR3 sequence reads: CASSSPGQGGKQYF. The CDR3 bases are TGTGCTAGCAGCTCTCCGGGACAGGGGGGAAAGCAGTACTTC. The variable domain in full, completed from reference TRBV7-7 and TRBJ2-7, reads GAGVSQSPRYKVTKRGQDVTLRCDPISSHATLYWYQQALGQGPEFLTYFNYEAQPDKSGLPSDRFSAERPEGSISTLTIQRTEQRDSAMYRCASSSPGQGGKQYFGPGTRLTVT.

This clone was counted a single time. J is TRBJ1-1 and V is TRBV6-1, with a weak D call TRBD1 (5 bases). The CDR3 consists of 17 residues. Germline V gene data show CDR1 as MNHNS and CDR2 as SASEGT. With 1 base removed from V and 1 base from J, the gap between germline ends came to 16 bases. The CDR3 reads CASSEGQGYRSNTEAFF. The CDR3 coding sequence is TGTGCCAGCAGTGAAGGGCAGGGTTATAGGTCGAACACTGAAGCTTTCTTT.

This chain links TRBV10-2 with TRBJ1-4; no clear D gene. Germline V gives CDR1 WSHSY, CDR2 SAAADI. The CDR3 is 14 amino acids. Trimming shortened V by 3 bases and J by 2 bases, and 7 bases separated the two germline ends. CDR3 loop: CASSERHTNEKLFF. The CDR3 DNA sequence: TGCGCCAGCAGTGAACGACATACTAATGAAAAACTGTTTTTT.

J is TRBJ2-3 and V is TRBV7-9, with no clear D. Trimming stripped 5 bases from V and 0 bases from J, with 12 bases between. The CDR3 runs 15 residues. The germline CDR1 and CDR2 sequences are SEHNR and FQNEAQ (reference sequence). CDR3 in amino acids: CASSPNVASTDTQYF. CDR3 coding DNA: TGTGCCAGCAGCCCGAACGTGGCTAGCACAGATACGCAGTATTTT.

This clone has a handful of counts. The rearrangement joins TRBV5-1 to TRBJ1-2; 7 bases are shared with TRBD1. CDR1 and CDR2 (germline): SGHRS, YFSETQ. The V segment lost 7 bases and the J segment 7 bases; nucleotides outside the gene matches: 10. The CDR3 runs 13 residues. CDR3 region: CASGREGASGYTF. CDR3 sequence (DNA): TGCGCCAGCGGGAGGGAGGGGGCCTCTGGCTACACCTTC.

The J gene is TRBJ2-2, the V gene TRBV10-1; perhaps D is TRBD1 or TRBD2 (5 bases each). The CDR3 runs to 13 residues. Germline assignment: CDR1 WNHNN and CDR2 SYGVQD (reference sequence). The ends were cut back, 6 bases at V and 1 base at J, with 6 bases in the middle. The CDR3 here is CASRRGNTGELFF. The CDR3 nucleotides are TGCGCCAGCAGGAGGGGGAACACCGGGGAGCTGTTTTTT.

The chain employs TRBV5-1 and TRBJ2-7, with a tentative D call TRBD1 (6 bases). The CDR3 has 14 amino acids. Deletions cut 1 base from V and 4 bases from J, with 12 bases between. CDR1 is SGHRS, CDR2 YFSETQ, per germline. The CDR3 DNA is TGCGCCAGCAGCTTGAATACAGGGACATACGAGCAGTACTTC. Translated: CASSLNTGTYEQYF.

CDR3 nucleotides: TGCGCCAGCAGCTTGGCGTCACTGGGCTACGAGCAGTACTTC. Its protein product is CASSLASLGYEQYF. The J gene is TRBJ2-7, the V gene TRBV5-1; no reliable D call. The CDR3 has 14 residues. The germline V gene has CDR1 SGHRS and CDR2 YFSETQ. Trimming pared 0 bases from V and 3 bases from J, leaving 10 bases between. The variable domain in full, completed from reference TRBV5-1 and TRBJ2-7, reads KAGVTQTPRYLIKTRGQQVTLSCSPISGHRSVSWYQQTPGQGLQFLFEYFSETQRNKGNFPGRFSGRQFSNSRSEMNVSTLELGDSALYLCASSLASLGYEQYFGPGTRLTVT.

J is TRBJ1-6 and V is TRBV2; no clear D. V was pared by 6 bases and J by 0 bases, with 12 bases between. Germline loops: CDR1 SNHLY, CDR2 FYNNEI. The CDR3 consists of 16 residues. The CDR3 coding sequence is TGTGCCAGCAGGAAGCGAGGGAGCTCCTATAATTCACCCCTCCACTTT. Translating it yields CASRKRGSSYNSPLHF.